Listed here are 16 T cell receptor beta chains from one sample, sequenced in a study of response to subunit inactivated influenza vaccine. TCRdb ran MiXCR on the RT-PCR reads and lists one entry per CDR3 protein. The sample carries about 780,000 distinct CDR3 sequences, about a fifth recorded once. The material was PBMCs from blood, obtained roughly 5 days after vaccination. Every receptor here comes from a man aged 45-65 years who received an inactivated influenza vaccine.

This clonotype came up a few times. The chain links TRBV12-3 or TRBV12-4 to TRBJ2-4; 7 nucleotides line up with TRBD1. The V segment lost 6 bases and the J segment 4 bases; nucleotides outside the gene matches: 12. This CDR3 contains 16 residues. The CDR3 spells CASSPRGWAIKNIQYF. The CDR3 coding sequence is TGTGCCAGCAGCCCCAGGGGGTGGGCTATAAAAAACATTCAGTACTTC.

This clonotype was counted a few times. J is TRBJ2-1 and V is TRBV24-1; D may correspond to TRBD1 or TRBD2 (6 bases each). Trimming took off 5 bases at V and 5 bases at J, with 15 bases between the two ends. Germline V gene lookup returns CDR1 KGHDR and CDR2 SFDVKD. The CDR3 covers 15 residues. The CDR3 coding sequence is TGTGCCACCAGTGGTGCGGGAAGGGGGGACAATGAGCAGTTCTTC. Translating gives CATSGAGRGDNEQFF.

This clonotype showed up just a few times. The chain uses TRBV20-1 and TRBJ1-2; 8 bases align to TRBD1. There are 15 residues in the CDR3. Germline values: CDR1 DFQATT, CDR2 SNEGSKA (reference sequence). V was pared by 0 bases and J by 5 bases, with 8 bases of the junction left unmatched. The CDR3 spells CSARDSQGAFYGYTF. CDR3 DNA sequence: TGCAGTGCTAGAGATTCGCAGGGGGCGTTTTATGGCTACACCTTC.

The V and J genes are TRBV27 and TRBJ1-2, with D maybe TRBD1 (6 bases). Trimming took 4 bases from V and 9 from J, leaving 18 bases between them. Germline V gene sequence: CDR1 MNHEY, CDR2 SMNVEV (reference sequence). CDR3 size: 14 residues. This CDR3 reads CASSSSLPGARYTF. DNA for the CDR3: TGTGCCAGCAGTTCTTCATTACCAGGGGCTCGCTACACCTTC.

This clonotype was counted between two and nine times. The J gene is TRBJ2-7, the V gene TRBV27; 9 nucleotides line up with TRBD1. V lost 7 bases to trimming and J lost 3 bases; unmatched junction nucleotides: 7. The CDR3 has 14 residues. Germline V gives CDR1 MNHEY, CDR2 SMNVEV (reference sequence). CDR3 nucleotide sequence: TGTGCCAGCACCTCGGGACAGGGACGCTACGAGCAGTACTTC. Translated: CASTSGQGRYEQYF.

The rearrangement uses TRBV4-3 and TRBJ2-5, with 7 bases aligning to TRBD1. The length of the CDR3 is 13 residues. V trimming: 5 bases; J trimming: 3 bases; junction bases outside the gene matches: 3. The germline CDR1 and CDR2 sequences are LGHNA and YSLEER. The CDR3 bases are TGCGCCAGCAGCTATGACAGGGAAGAGACCCAGTACTTC. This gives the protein CASSYDREETQYF.

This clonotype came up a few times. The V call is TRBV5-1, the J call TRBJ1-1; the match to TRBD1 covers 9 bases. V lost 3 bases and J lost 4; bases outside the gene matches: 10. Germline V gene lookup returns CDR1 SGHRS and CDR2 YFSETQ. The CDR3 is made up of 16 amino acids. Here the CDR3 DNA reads TGCGCCAGCAGCTGGGGACAGGGAGGGTTTGGCACTGAAGCTTTCTTT. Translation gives CASSWGQGGFGTEAFF.

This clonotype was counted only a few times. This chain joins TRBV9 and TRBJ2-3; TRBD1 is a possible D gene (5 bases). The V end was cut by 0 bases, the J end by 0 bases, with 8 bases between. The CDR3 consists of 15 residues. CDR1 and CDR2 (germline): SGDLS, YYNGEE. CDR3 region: CASSVGQPSTDTQYF. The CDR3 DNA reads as TGTGCCAGCAGCGTAGGACAGCCTAGCACAGATACGCAGTATTTT.

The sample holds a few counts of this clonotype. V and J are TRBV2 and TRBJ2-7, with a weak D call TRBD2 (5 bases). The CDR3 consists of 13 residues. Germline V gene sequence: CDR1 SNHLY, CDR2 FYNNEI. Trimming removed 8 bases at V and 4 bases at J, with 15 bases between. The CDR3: CASDAGREYEQYF. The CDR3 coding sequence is TGTGCCAGCGATGCAGGACGGGAATACGAGCAGTACTTC.

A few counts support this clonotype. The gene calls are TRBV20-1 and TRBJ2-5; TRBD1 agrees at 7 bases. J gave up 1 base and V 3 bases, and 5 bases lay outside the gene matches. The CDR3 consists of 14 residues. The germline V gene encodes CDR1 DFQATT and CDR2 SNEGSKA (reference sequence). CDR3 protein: CSASYSGGQETQYF. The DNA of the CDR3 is TGCAGTGCTAGCTACTCAGGGGGCCAAGAGACCCAGTACTTC.

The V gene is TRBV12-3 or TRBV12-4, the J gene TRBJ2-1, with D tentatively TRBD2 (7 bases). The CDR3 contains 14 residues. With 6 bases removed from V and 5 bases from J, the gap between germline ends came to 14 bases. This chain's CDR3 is CASRGGGTNNEQFF. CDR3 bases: TGTGCCAGCAGGGGGGGAGGGACAAACAATGAGCAGTTCTTC.

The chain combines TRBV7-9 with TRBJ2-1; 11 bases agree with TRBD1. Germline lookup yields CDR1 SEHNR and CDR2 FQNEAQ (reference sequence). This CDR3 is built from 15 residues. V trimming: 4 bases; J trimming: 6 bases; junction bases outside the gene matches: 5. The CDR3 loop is CASSYSGTGGNEQFF. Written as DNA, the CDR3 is TGTGCCAGCAGCTATTCCGGGACAGGGGGCAATGAGCAGTTCTTC. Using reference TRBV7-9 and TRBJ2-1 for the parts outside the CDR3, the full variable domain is DTGVSQNPRHKITKRGQNVTFRCDPISEHNRLYWYRQTLGQGPEFLTYFQNEAQLEKSRLLSDRFSAERPKGSFSTLEIQRTEQGDSAMYLCASSYSGTGGNEQFFGPGTRLTVL.

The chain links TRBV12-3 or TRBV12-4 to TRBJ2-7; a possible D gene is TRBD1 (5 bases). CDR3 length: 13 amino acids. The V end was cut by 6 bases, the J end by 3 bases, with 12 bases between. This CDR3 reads CASSQSTGYEQYF. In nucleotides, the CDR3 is TGTGCCAGCAGCCAGAGCACAGGCTACGAGCAGTACTTC.

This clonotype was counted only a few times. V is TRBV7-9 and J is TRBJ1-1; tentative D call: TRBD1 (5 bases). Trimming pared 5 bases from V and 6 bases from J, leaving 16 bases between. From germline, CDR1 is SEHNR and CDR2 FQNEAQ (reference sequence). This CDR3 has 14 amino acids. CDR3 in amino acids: CASSPLGARAEAFF. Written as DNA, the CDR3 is TGTGCCAGCAGCCCCCTTGGGGCCCGCGCTGAAGCTTTCTTT.

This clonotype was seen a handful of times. The CDR3 spells CASSHRTDSQGEQYF. DNA of the CDR3: TGCGCCAGCAGCCACAGGACAGATTCTCAGGGGGAGCAGTACTTC. The rearrangement uses TRBV4-1 and TRBJ2-7; D might be TRBD1 (6 bases). The V gene's germline CDR1 is MGHRA and CDR2 YSYEKL. This CDR3 spans 15 amino acids. The ends were cut back, 3 bases at V and 7 bases at J, with 19 bases in the middle.

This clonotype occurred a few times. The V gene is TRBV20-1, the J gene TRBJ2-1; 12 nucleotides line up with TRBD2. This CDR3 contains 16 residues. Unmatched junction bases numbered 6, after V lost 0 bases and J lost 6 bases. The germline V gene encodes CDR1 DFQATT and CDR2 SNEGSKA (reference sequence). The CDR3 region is CSARDSTSGRFNEQFF. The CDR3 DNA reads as TGCAGTGCTAGAGATTCAACTAGCGGGAGGTTCAATGAGCAGTTCTTC.